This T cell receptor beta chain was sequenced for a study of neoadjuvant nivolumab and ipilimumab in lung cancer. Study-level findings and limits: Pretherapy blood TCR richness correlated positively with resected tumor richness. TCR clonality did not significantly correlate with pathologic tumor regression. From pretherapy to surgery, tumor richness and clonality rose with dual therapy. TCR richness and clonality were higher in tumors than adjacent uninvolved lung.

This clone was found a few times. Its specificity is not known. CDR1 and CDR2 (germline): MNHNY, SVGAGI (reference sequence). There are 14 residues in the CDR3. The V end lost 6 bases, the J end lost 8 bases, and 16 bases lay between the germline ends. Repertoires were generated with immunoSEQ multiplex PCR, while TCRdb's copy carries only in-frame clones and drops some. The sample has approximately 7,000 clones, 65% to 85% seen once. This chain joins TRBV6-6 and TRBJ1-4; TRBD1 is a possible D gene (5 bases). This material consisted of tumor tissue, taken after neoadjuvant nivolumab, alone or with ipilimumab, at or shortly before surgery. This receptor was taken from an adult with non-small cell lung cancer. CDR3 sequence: CASSPDRGWEKLFF. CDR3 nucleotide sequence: TGTGCCAGCAGCCCTGACAGAGGATGGGAAAAACTGTTTTTT.